The TCR beta chain under discussion was sequenced for a study of identical twins. Study-wide results and limits: Invariant T cells like MAIT and iNKT could partly confound the zero-insertion analyses. Out-of-frame alpha sequences shared between twins exhibited an excess of low generation probability.

TCRdb itself ran the 5' RACE reads through MiXCR, one entry per CDR3 protein. The sample includes some 250,000 distinct CDR3 sequences, approximately 7.1% seen only once; the top ten take more than 14%. Note on this clonotype: Its antigen is undetermined.

These data also formed part of another study, on T cells expressing NK-cell markers. Per that paper: Among the eight sequenced donors, seven tested HCMV-seropositive and one tested seronegative.

Sequencing was done on a sample of CD8+ T cells sorted from blood. The sequence was obtained from a young woman in good health.

The CDR3 loop reads CSARGGAGTASSTDTQYF. CDR3 coding DNA: TGCAGTGCTAGAGGCGGGGCCGGGACAGCCTCTAGCACAGATACGCAGTATTTT. The chain couples TRBV20-1 to TRBJ2-3, with a weak D call TRBD1 (7 bases). The CDR3 spans 18 residues. V shed 1 base and J shed 0 bases, with 20 bases lying between them. Germline V CDR1 and CDR2: DFQATT, SNEGSKA (reference sequence).